The T cell receptor (beta chain) described here comes from a study of cytomegalovirus exposure and HLA in healthy donors. Findings and limits, study-wide: Cytomegalovirus status was reportedly diagnosed by the classifier with high specificity and sensitivity.

Method: immunoSEQ multiplex PCR; TCRdb's copy keeps in-frame clones and lacks some. This table has around 130,000 clones, nearly 90% appearing once. The CDR3 runs to 14 residues. The germline CDR1 and CDR2 sequences are LNHDA and SQIVND (reference sequence). The V and J ends lost 2 bases and 3 bases respectively, with 11 bases between them. Comment on this clone: Its antigen is still unknown.

This clonotype was sampled from a man aged 30 to 45 in good health and CMV-seronegative. The V and J genes are TRBV19 and TRBJ2-7; D may be TRBD1 (5 bases). Sequencing was performed on PBMCs. CDR3: CASSIFTGHYEQYF. The CDR3 coding sequence is TGTGCCAGTAGTATATTTACAGGCCACTACGAGCAGTACTTC.